The 25 T cell receptor beta chains presented below share a single source sample, sequenced in a study of technical replicates of blood from a handful of donors. Generated by immunoSEQ multiplex PCR, the TCRdb table keeps only in-frame clones and is missing some. The repertoire includes over 90,000 clones, 96% of them detected once, and more than 0.3% sits in the top ten. Sequencing was performed on T cells isolated from PBMCs. The receptors originated from a human donor in good health.

This chain uses TRBV19 with TRBJ2-7; the match to TRBD1 covers 9 bases. This CDR3 is built from 16 residues. CDR1 is LNHDA, CDR2 SQIVND, per germline (reference sequence). Trimming at V came to 1 base and at J to 4 bases, leaving 8 bases not matched to a gene. The CDR3 here is CASSIGRGQGSYEQYF. CDR3 bases: TGTGCCAGTAGTATAGGAAGAGGACAGGGGTCGTACGAGCAGTACTTC.

The V gene is TRBV5-1, the J gene TRBJ2-7, with TRBD1 matching 7 bases. CDR3 length: 14 amino acids. CDR1 and CDR2 (germline): SGHRS, YFSETQ. The V gene end was trimmed by 1 base and the J gene end by 4 bases; junction bases not matched to a gene: 5. The CDR3 sequence is CASSLLTGDYEQYF. In DNA, the CDR3 is TGCGCCAGCAGCTTGCTTACAGGGGATTACGAGCAGTACTTC.

The CDR3 loop is CASSVLQLAGLSDTQYF. CDR3 nucleotides: TGTGCCAGCAGTGTACTACAACTAGCGGGGCTCTCAGATACGCAGTATTTT. This chain connects TRBV6-1 to TRBJ2-3; 10 nucleotides align to TRBD2. The CDR3 loop spans 17 amino acids. V shed 4 bases and J 4 bases; nucleotides not matched to a gene: 11. Germline CDR1 is MNHNS and CDR2 is SASEGT.

This rearrangement joins TRBV30 to TRBJ1-3; tentative D call: TRBD1 (6 bases). The germline gives CDR1 GTSNPN, CDR2 SVGIG (reference sequence). Between the trimmed V and J ends, which lost 8 bases and 1 base, there was a span of 12 bases. The CDR3 spans 13 residues. This CDR3 is CATRQASGNTIYF. The CDR3 DNA is TGTGCCACTCGACAGGCGTCTGGAAACACCATATATTTT.

V and J are TRBV19 and TRBJ1-1; 9 bases agree with TRBD1. This CDR3 is 13 amino acids long. The germline gives CDR1 LNHDA, CDR2 SQIVND (reference sequence). Trimming cost V 6 bases and J 3 bases; bases outside gene matches: 2. CDR3 bases: TGTGCCAGTAGGGGACAGGGAGACACTGAAGCTTTCTTT. It yields the protein CASRGQGDTEAFF.

This rearrangement joins TRBV9 to TRBJ2-1; 8 nucleotides agree with TRBD2. This CDR3 has 14 amino acids. CDR1 and CDR2 (germline): SGDLS, YYNGEE. Unmatched junction bases numbered 3, after V lost 0 bases and J lost 7 bases. The CDR3 DNA reads as TGTGCCAGCAGCGTAGGACTAGCGTTTAATGAGCAGTTCTTC. It is translated as CASSVGLAFNEQFF.

The chain couples TRBV10-3 to TRBJ2-7, with TRBD2 identical over 11 bases. Germline V gives CDR1 ENHRY, CDR2 SYGVKD. The CDR3 has 16 residues. V lost 2 bases, J lost 3 bases, and 6 bases stayed unmatched. CDR3 bases: TGTGCCATCAGTGAGACAGCACTAGCGGGAGACTACGAGCAGTACTTC. It is translated as CAISETALAGDYEQYF.

The V call is TRBV9, the J call TRBJ2-3; maybe TRBD2 (5 bases). V shed 4 bases and J shed 5 bases, with 20 bases lying between them. CDR1 and CDR2 from the germline V gene are SGDLS and YYNGEE. This CDR3 region has 16 residues. CDR3 loop: CASSPRGGRGQDTQYF. The CDR3 nucleotides read TGTGCCAGCAGCCCAAGAGGCGGCCGGGGTCAAGATACGCAGTATTTT.

The gene calls are TRBV5-1 and TRBJ2-3; possibly TRBD2 for D (5 bases). V lost 5 bases, J lost 4 bases, and 17 bases lay in between. The CDR3 is 15 residues long. CDR1 and CDR2 (germline): SGHRS, YFSETQ. CDR3 sequence reads: CASSQARTPPDTQYF. The CDR3 bases are TGCGCCAGCAGTCAGGCGCGGACTCCCCCAGATACGCAGTATTTT.

This sequence joins TRBV30 and TRBJ2-3; TRBD2 is a possible D gene (6 bases). The CDR3 totals 12 residues. The V end lost 1 base, the J end lost 6 bases, and 8 bases lay between the germline ends. CDR1 GTSNPN and CDR2 SVGIG come from the germline V gene (reference sequence). CDR3 DNA: TGTGCCTGGAGTGACAGCGGGGATACGCAGTATTTT. It specifies CAWSDSGDTQYF.

The rearrangement joins TRBV19 to TRBJ1-5; 9 positions agree with TRBD1. Trimming cost V 10 bases and J 4 bases; bases outside gene matches: 5. The length of the CDR3 is 13 residues. Germline V gives CDR1 LNHDA, CDR2 SQIVND (reference sequence). The CDR3 spells CATQGAGNQPQHF. Here the CDR3 DNA reads TGTGCCACACAGGGGGCAGGGAATCAGCCCCAGCATTTT.

The V gene is TRBV5-4, the J gene TRBJ2-7; D gene unclear. The CDR3 consists of 13 residues. With 2 bases removed from V and 1 base from J, the gap between germline ends came to 7 bases. Germline V lookup: CDR1 SGHNT, CDR2 YYREEE (reference sequence). Written as DNA, the CDR3 is TGTGCCAGCAGCTTTGGCATTTCCTACGAGCAGTACTTC. Translation gives CASSFGISYEQYF. Based on the CDR3 plus reference TRBV5-4 and TRBJ2-7, the full variable domain is ETGVTQSPTHLIKTRGQQVTLRCSSQSGHNTVSWYQQALGQGPQFIFQYYREEENGRGNFPPRFSGLQFPNYSSELNVNALELDDSALYLCASSFGISYEQYFGPGTRLTVT.

This chain links TRBV29-1 with TRBJ2-7; D might be TRBD1 (6 bases). The CDR3 covers 12 residues. Trimming pared 7 bases from V and 5 bases from J, leaving 15 bases between. Germline loops: CDR1 SQVTM, CDR2 ANQGSEA. The CDR3 region has the DNA TGCAGCGCTCTGTCGGCAGGGGACGAGCAGTACTTC. This gives the protein CSALSAGDEQYF.

J is TRBJ2-2 and V is TRBV27, with D possibly being TRBD1 (6 bases). The CDR3 covers 13 residues. V lost 6 bases and J lost 6, with 11 bases in between. The V gene's germline CDR1 is MNHEY and CDR2 SMNVEV (reference sequence). Here the CDR3 DNA reads TGTGCCAGCAGGTCAGGGGTCCCCGGGGAGCTGTTTTTT. As protein: CASRSGVPGELFF.

This chain joins TRBV27 and TRBJ2-7; D might be TRBD2 (6 bases). This CDR3 has 16 residues. The V end lost 6 bases, the J end lost 4 bases, and 22 bases lay between the germline ends. Germline V gene data show CDR1 as MNHEY and CDR2 as SMNVEV (reference sequence). The CDR3 DNA reads TGTGCCAGCAGCCTTATACCCCAGGGACTCGGATACGAGCAGTACTTC. It is translated as CASSLIPQGLGYEQYF.

Only a few counts were recorded for this clone. The V and J genes are TRBV6-1 and TRBJ1-1; tentatively, D is TRBD1 (6 bases). Germline CDR1 MNHNS, CDR2 SASEGT. Trimming took off 2 bases at V and 3 bases at J, with 28 bases between the two ends. The CDR3 extends over 20 amino acids. The CDR3 reads CASSELSFGGRLGPDTEAFF. CDR3 DNA: TGTGCCAGCAGTGAACTTTCCTTTGGGGGCCGCCTGGGGCCGGACACTGAAGCTTTCTTT.

This sequence joins TRBV6-1 and TRBJ1-2; 7 bases agree with TRBD1. The CDR3 is 14 amino acids. In germline, CDR1 is MNHNS, CDR2 SASEGT. The ends lost 6 bases at V and 8 bases at J; junction bases unmatched: 12. The CDR3: CASSPTDRAGGYTF. CDR3 bases: TGTGCCAGCAGCCCGACCGACAGGGCCGGGGGCTACACCTTC.

The gene calls are TRBV7-9 and TRBJ1-1; D is unresolved. CDR1 is SEHNR, CDR2 FQNEAQ, per germline (reference sequence). This CDR3 region has 13 residues. Trimming left V 3 bases short and J 1 base short, with 6 bases between. The CDR3 region has the DNA TGTGCCAGCAGCTTCAACACGAACACTGAAGCTTTCTTT. This encodes CASSFNTNTEAFF.

The gene calls are TRBV4-1 and TRBJ1-5; D call uncertain. Trimming took 3 bases from V and 8 from J, leaving 14 bases between them. The CDR3 contains 14 residues. CDR1 MGHRA and CDR2 YSYEKL come from the germline V gene. As DNA, the CDR3 is TGCGCCAGCAGCCACCCGGAGCTGAGCAAGCCCCAGCATTTT. Translation gives CASSHPELSKPQHF.

V is TRBV5-8 and J is TRBJ2-1; 7 positions match TRBD2. Germline assignment: CDR1 SGHTS and CDR2 YDEGEE. V lost 3 bases to trimming and J lost 3 bases; unmatched junction nucleotides: 9. This CDR3 has 16 amino acids. CDR3 bases: TGTGCCAGCAGCTGGCTCTTCCGGGAGGACTACAATGAGCAGTTCTTC. This gives the protein CASSWLFREDYNEQFF. The full variable domain, completed using reference TRBV5-8 and TRBJ2-1, is EAGVTQSPTHLIKTRGQQATLRCSPISGHTSVYWYQQALGLGLQFLLWYDEGEERNRGNFPPRFSGRQFPNYSSELNVNALELEDSALYLCASSWLFREDYNEQFFGPGTRLTVL.

The V call is TRBV29-1, the J call TRBJ1-4; 9 nucleotides match TRBD1. Germline CDR1 SQVTM, CDR2 ANQGSEA. CDR3 length: 13 amino acids. Unmatched junction bases numbered 6, after V lost 6 bases and J lost 7 bases. The CDR3 DNA reads as TGCAGCGTGACGACAGGGGGAAGTGAAAAACTGTTTTTT. Translated, it gives CSVTTGGSEKLFF.

The chain is built from TRBV5-1 and TRBJ2-5, with 8 bases matching TRBD1. V lost 0 bases and J lost 4; bases outside the gene matches: 17. Germline CDR1 is SGHRS and CDR2 is YFSETQ. CDR3 length: 19 residues. The CDR3 reads CASSLGLWEALTGGETQYF. The CDR3 coding sequence is TGCGCCAGCAGCTTGGGGCTATGGGAAGCTTTAACAGGGGGAGAGACCCAGTACTTC.

This clone was recorded only once. This chain connects TRBV4-1 to TRBJ2-2, with 9 bases matching TRBD2. The CDR3 runs to 15 residues. Germline CDR1 is MGHRA and CDR2 is YSYEKL. J gave up 7 bases and V 4 bases, and 7 bases lay outside the gene matches. The DNA of the CDR3 is TGCGCCAGCAGCCCACCTGGGACTAGCCACGGGGAGCTGTTTTTT. It encodes CASSPPGTSHGELFF.

The chain combines TRBV5-8 with TRBJ2-1; TRBD2 matches 14 bases. The CDR3 runs to 15 residues. The V and J ends lost 4 bases and 6 bases, in that order; junction bases with no gene match: 3. Germline CDR1 reads SGHTS; CDR2 reads YDEGEE. The CDR3 DNA is TGTGCCAGCAGCCCTGGACTAGCGGGAGGCAATGAGCAGTTCTTC. This sequence encodes CASSPGLAGGNEQFF.

The chain is built from TRBV27 and TRBJ2-3, with 10 bases that match TRBD1. CDR3 length equals 17 residues. The germline V gene encodes CDR1 MNHEY and CDR2 SMNVEV (reference sequence). V was clipped by 2 bases and J by 3 bases; unmatched bases: 8. This CDR3 reads CASSLGDRDRGTDTQYF. The CDR3 DNA sequence: TGTGCCAGCAGTTTAGGGGACCGGGACAGGGGAACAGATACGCAGTATTTT.